The rows below give T cell receptor beta chains drawn from one sample of a study of shared clonotypes between healthy human individuals. Libraries were prepared by immunoSEQ multiplex PCR; TCRdb keeps only in-frame clonotypes and omits some of them. The sample lists fewer than 600,000 clones, 79% occurring once. Sequenced input: PBMCs. All receptors come from a woman aged 40 to 50 in good health. Some clones in this sample may be carry-over from other donors' samples. The CDR3 runs from the conserved cysteine through the conserved F or W.

v_call: TRBV19; cdr3_aa: CASSLGRDTYEQYF
v_call: TRBV4-1; cdr3_aa: CASSQGSGGMNTEAFF
v_call: TRBV18; cdr3_aa: CASSREIQETQYF
v_call: TRBV28; cdr3_aa: CASSLWRGANNEAFF
v_call: TRBV4-1; cdr3_aa: CASSRLGQGTYEQYF
v_call: TRBV4-3; cdr3_aa: CASSQGTGLAHNEQFF
v_call: TRBV7-8; cdr3_aa: CASSKTRLADYEQYF
v_call: TRBV9; cdr3_aa: CASSVFDSGNTIYF
v_call: TRBV6-1; cdr3_aa: CASSEIRTSGPYNEQFF
v_call: TRBV27; cdr3_aa: CASSTRTSGRAYEQFF
v_call: TRBV28; cdr3_aa: CASSLWGNEQFF
v_call: TRBV4-3; cdr3_aa: CASSQLTGPTGELFF
v_call: TRBV11-2; cdr3_aa: CASSLWGRGYTF
v_call: TRBV30; cdr3_aa: CAWRDSGETQYF
v_call: TRBV7-9; cdr3_aa: CASSLAGGPTRYEQYF
v_call: TRBV29-1; cdr3_aa: CSVGTGNTEAFF
v_call: TRBV9; cdr3_aa: CASSPVSTLYGYTF
v_call: TRBV5-1; cdr3_aa: CASSPGQGDTDTQYF
v_call: TRBV19; cdr3_aa: CASSSEGQAGTEAFF
v_call: TRBV19; cdr3_aa: CASSRAYSGNTIYF
v_call: TRBV10-3; cdr3_aa: CAIRPSLTAQETQYF
v_call: TRBV27; cdr3_aa: CASSRSGTTSSYEQYF
v_call: TRBV7-9; cdr3_aa: CASEASLSDTQYF
v_call: TRBV7-9; cdr3_aa: CASSFINEKLFF
v_call: TRBV28; cdr3_aa: CASSLDSNEQFF
v_call: TRBV27; cdr3_aa: CASSLSGQGYGYGYTF
v_call: TRBV7-9; cdr3_aa: CASSLAVSRTYTQYF
v_call: TRBV27; cdr3_aa: CASIFPGRDQPQHF
v_call: TRBV11-2; cdr3_aa: CASRRGQGTYEQYF
v_call: TRBV28; cdr3_aa: CASGQPARGYTEAFF
v_call: TRBV7-8; cdr3_aa: CASSHTSSGANVLTF